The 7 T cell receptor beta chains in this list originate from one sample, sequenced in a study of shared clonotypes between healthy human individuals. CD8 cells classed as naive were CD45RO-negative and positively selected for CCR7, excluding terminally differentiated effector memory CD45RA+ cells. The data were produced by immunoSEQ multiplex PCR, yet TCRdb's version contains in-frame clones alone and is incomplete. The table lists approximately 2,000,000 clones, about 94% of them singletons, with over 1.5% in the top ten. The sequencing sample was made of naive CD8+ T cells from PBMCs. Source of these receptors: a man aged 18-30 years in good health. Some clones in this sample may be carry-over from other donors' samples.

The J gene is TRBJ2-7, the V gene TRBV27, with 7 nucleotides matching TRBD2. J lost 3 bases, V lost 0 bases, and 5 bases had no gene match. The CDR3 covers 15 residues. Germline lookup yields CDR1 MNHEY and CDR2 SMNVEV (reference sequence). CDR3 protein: CASSLSGGSIYEQYF. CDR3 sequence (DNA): TGTGCCAGCAGTTTATCGGGCGGGAGTATCTACGAGCAGTACTTC.

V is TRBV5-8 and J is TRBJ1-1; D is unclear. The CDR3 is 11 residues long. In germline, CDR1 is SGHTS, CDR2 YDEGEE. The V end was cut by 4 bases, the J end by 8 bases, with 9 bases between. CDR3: CASSQGREAFF. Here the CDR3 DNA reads TGTGCCAGCAGCCAAGGACGAGAAGCTTTCTTT.

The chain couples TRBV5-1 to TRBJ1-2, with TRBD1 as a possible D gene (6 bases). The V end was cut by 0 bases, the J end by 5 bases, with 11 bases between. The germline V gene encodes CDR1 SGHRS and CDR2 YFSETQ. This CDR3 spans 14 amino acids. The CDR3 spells CASSLAITGYGYTF. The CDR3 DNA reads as TGCGCCAGCAGCTTGGCCATCACAGGGTATGGCTACACCTTC.

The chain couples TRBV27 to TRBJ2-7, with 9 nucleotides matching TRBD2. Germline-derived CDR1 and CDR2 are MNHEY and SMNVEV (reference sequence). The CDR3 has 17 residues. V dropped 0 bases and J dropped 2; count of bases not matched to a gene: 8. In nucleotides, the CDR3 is TGTGCCAGCAGTTTATCGAGTGTTAGCGGGGGTGCCTACGAGCAGTACTTC. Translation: CASSLSSVSGGAYEQYF.

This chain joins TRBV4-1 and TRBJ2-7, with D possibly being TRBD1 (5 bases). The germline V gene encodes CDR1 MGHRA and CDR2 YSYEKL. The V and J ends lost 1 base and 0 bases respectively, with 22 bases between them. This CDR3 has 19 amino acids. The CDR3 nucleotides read TGCGCCAGCAGCCAAGTAACGGCAGGGTCCAACGCCCTCTCCTACGAGCAGTACTTC. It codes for CASSQVTAGSNALSYEQYF.

CDR3 sequence (DNA): TGCGCCAGCAGCCAAGAAGTGACTAGCTACGAGCAGTTCTTC. Amino acids: CASSQEVTSYEQFF. The J gene is TRBJ2-1, the V gene TRBV4-1; 7 nucleotides agree with TRBD2. Germline CDR1 and CDR2: MGHRA and YSYEKL. CDR3 length: 14 residues. V lost 0 bases and J lost 10; bases outside the gene matches: 6.

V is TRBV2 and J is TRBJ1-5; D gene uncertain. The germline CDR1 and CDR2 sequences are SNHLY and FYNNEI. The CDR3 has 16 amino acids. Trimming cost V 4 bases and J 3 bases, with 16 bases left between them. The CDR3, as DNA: TGTGCCAGCAGTGGTGGCAGCGGGCCTTACAATCAGCCCCAGCATTTT. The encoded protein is CASSGGSGPYNQPQHF. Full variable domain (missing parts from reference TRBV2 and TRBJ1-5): EPEVTQTPSHQVTQMGQEVILRCVPISNHLYFYWYRQILGQKVEFLVSFYNNEISEKSEIFDDQFSVERPDGSNFTLKIRSTKLEDSAMYFCASSGGSGPYNQPQHFGDGTRLSIL.